This T cell receptor beta chain emerged from a study of stem cell transplantation in POMP-related autoinflammatory disease. The protocol was immunoSEQ multiplex PCR, while the TCRdb copy is restricted to in-frame clones and leaves out a portion. Of more than 20,000 clones listed, 75% to 85% are singletons. Germline-derived CDR1 and CDR2 are LGHNA and YNFKEQ. The CDR3 spans 16 residues. With 4 bases removed from V and 0 bases from J, the gap between germline ends came to 15 bases. The clonotype was recovered from a human donor with POMP-related autoinflammation and immune dysregulation (PRAID). The chain uses TRBV4-2 and TRBJ1-2, with D unclear. Sequenced here: CD4+ T cells from PBMCs, sampled before stem cell transplantation. This chain's CDR3 is CASSRASRETNYGYTF. CDR3 DNA: TGTGCCAGCAGCCGTGCTAGTCGAGAAACTAACTATGGCTACACCTTC.